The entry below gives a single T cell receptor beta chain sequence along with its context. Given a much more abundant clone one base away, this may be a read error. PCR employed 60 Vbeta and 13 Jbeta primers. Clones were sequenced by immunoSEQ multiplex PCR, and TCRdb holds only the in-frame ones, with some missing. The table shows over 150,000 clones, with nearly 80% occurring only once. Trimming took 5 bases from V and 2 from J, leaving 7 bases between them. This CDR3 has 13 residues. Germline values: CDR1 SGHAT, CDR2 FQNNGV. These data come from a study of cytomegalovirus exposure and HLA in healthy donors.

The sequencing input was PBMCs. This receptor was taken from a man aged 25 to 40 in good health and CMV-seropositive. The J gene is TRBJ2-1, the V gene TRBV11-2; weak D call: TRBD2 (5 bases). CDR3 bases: TGTGCCAGCAGCACCGGGACCTACAATGAGCAGTTCTTC. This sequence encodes CASSTGTYNEQFF. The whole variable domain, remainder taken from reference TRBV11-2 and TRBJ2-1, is EAGVAQSPRYKIIEKRQSVAFWCNPISGHATLYWYQQILGQGPKLLIQFQNNGVVDDSQLPKDRFSAERLKGVDSTLKIQPAKLEDSAVYLCASSTGTYNEQFFGPGTRLTVL.